This T cell receptor beta chain was profiled in a study of control samples from healthy donors and cancer patients. V lost 0 bases to trimming and J lost 7 bases, with 7 bases between them. CDR3 length equals 12 residues. Germline V gene sequence: CDR1 SGHRS, CDR2 YFSETQ. Measured with immunoSEQ multiplex PCR; TCRdb has only the in-frame clones, and not every one. The table includes fewer than 500,000 clones, 90% detected once. The chain couples TRBV5-1 to TRBJ1-1; no definite D call. This receptor was obtained from a man aged 40-49 years with head and neck cancer. The material sequenced was PBMCs. The DNA of the CDR3 is TGCGCCAGCAGCTTGGGTGGGCATGAAGCTTTCTTT. This gives the protein CASSLGGHEAFF.